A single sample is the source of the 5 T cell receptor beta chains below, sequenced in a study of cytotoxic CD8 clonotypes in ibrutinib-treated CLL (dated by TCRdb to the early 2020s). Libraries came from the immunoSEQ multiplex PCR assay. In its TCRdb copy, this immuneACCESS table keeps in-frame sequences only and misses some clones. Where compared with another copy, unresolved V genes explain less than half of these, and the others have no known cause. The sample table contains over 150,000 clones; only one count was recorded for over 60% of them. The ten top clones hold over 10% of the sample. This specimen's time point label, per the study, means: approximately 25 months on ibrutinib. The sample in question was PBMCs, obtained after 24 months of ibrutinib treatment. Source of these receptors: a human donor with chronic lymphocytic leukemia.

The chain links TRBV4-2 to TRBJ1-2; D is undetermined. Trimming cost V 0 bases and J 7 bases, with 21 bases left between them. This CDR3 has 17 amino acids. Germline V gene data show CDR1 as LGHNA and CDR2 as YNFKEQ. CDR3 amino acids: CASSQDVPRLRIFGYTF. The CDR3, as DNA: TGTGCCAGCAGCCAAGATGTCCCCAGGTTGCGGATATTTGGCTACACCTTC.

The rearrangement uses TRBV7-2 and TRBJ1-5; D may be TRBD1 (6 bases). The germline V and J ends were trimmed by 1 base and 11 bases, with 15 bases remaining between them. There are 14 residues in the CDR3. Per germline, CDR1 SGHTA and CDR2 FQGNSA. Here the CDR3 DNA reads TGTGCCAGCAGCTTAGGTAATCGTGAGGGGGCCCAGCATTTT. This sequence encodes CASSLGNREGAQHF.

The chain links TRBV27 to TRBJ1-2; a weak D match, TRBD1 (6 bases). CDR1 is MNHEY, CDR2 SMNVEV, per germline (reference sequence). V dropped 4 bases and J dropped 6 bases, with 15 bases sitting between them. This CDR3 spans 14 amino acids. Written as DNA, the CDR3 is TGTGCCAGCAGTTCCTCTACAGGGAAGGATGGCTACACCTTC. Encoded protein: CASSSSTGKDGYTF.

This chain's CDR3 is CASSLARWTGKVNYGYTF. CDR3 bases: TGTGCCAGCAGCTTGGCTCGATGGACAGGGAAGGTTAACTATGGCTACACCTTC. This sequence joins TRBV5-8 and TRBJ1-2; 8 bases align to TRBD1. CDR3 size: 18 residues. The germline V gene encodes CDR1 SGHTS and CDR2 YDEGEE. With 0 bases clipped from V and 1 base from J, the junction kept 11 bases outside the gene matches.

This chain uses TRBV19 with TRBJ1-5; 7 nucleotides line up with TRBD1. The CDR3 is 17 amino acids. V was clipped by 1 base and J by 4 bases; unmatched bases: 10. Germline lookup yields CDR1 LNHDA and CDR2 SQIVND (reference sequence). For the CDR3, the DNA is TGTGCCAGTAGTATAGTAGGGAGGGGGCTAGGTAATCAGCCCCAGCATTTT. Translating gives CASSIVGRGLGNQPQHF.